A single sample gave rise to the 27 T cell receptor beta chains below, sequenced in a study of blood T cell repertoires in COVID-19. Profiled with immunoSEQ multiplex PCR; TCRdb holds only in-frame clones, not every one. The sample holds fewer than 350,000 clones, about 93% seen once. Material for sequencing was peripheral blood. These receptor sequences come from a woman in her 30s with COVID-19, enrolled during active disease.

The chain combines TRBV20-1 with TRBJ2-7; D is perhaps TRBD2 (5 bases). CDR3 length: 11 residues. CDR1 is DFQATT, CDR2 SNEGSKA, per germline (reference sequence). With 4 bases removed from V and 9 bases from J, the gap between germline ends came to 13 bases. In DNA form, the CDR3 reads TGCAGTGCTACGCACCAACTAGGGCAGTACTTC. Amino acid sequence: CSATHQLGQYF.

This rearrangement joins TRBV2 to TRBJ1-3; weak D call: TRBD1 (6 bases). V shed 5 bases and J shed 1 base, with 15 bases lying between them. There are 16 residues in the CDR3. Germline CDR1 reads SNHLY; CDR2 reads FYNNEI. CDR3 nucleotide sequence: TGTGCCAGCAGTCTCAAAAGAGGGGGATCTGGAAACACCATATATTTT. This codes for CASSLKRGGSGNTIYF.

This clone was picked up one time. CDR3 amino acids: CATSRREIPGELFF. CDR3 DNA: TGTGCCACCAGTAGGCGGGAGATCCCCGGGGAGCTGTTTTTT. The chain is built from TRBV24-1 and TRBJ2-2; 7 nucleotides align to TRBD2. CDR1 is KGHDR, CDR2 SFDVKD, per germline. J was trimmed by 6 bases and V by 6 bases; bases with no gene match: 6. The CDR3 is 14 amino acids.

The CDR3 sequence: CASGRESGELFF. As DNA, the CDR3 is TGTGCTAGTGGTCGGGAGAGCGGGGAGCTGTTTTTT. The rearrangement links TRBV12-5 to TRBJ2-2; D perhaps matches TRBD2 (6 bases). V shed 5 bases and J shed 7 bases, with 8 bases lying between them. The CDR3 length is 12 residues. From germline, CDR1 is LGHNT and CDR2 FRNRAP.

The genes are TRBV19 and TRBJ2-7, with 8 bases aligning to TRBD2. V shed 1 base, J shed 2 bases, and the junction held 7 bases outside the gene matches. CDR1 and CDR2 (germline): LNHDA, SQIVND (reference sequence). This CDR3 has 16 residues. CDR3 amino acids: CASSIGAAGGTYEQYF. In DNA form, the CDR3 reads TGTGCCAGTAGTATAGGTGCGGCGGGAGGAACCTACGAGCAGTACTTC.

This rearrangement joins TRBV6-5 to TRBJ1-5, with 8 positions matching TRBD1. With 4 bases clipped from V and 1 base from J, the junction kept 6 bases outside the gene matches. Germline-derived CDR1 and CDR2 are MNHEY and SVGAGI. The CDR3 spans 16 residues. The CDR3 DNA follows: TGTGCCAGCAGTTCCACAGGGGGAAGGAGCAATCAGCCCCAGCATTTT. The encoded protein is CASSSTGGRSNQPQHF.

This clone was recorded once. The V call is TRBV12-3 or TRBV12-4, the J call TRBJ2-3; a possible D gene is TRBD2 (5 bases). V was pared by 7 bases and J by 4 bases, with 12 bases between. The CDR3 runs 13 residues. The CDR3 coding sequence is TGTGCCAGCACAGCGGAGTACCCAGATACGCAGTATTTT. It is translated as CASTAEYPDTQYF.

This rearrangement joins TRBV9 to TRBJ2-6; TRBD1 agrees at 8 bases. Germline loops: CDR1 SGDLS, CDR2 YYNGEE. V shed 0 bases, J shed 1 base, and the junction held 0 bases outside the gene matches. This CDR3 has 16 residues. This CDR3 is CASSVGTGSGANVLTF. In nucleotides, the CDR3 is TGTGCCAGCAGCGTAGGGACAGGGTCTGGGGCCAACGTCCTGACTTTC.

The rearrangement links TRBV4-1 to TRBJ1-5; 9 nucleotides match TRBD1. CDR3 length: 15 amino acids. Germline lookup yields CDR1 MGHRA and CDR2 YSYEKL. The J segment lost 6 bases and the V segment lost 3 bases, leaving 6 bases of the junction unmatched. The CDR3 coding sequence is TGCGCCAGCAGCCAGGGGACAGGGATCGGTCAGCCCCAGCATTTT. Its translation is CASSQGTGIGQPQHF.

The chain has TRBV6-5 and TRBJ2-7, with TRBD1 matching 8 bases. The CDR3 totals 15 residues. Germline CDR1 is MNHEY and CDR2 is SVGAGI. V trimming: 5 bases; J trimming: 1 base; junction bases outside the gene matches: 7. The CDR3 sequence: CASSTPGTGSYEQYF. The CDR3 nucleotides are TGTGCCAGCAGTACCCCCGGGACAGGATCCTACGAGCAGTACTTC.

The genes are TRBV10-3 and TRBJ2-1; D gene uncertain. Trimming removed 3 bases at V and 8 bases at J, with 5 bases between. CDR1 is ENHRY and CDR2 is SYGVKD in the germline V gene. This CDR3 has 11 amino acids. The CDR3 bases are TGTGCCATCAGTGATAACTATGAGCAGTTCTTC. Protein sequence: CAISDNYEQFF.

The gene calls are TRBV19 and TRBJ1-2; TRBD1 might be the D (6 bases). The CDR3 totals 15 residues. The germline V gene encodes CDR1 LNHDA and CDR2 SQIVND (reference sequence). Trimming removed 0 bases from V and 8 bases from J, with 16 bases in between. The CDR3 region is CASSIDLSRGSGYTF. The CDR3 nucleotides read TGTGCCAGTAGTATAGATCTATCCAGGGGTAGCGGCTACACCTTC.

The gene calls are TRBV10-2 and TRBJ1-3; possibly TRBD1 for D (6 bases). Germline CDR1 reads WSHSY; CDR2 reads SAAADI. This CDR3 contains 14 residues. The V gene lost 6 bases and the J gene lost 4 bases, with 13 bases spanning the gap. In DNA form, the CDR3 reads TGCGCCAGCAGAACACAGGGTCGAGGAAACACCATATATTTT. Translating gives CASRTQGRGNTIYF.

CDR3: CASSQKGGADEKLFF. In DNA form, the CDR3 reads TGCGCCAGCAGCCAAAAAGGGGGGGCGGATGAAAAACTGTTTTTT. The chain couples TRBV4-3 to TRBJ1-4; D might be TRBD1 (6 bases). The CDR3 covers 15 residues. V lost 2 bases to trimming and J lost 6 bases, with 13 bases between them. Germline V CDR1 and CDR2: LGHNA, YSLEER.

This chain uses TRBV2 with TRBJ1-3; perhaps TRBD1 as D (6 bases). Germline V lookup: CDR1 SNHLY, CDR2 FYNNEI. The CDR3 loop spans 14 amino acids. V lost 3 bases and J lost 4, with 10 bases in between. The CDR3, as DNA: TGTGCCAGCAGTGAGGCAGGGGTGGGAAACACCATATATTTT. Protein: CASSEAGVGNTIYF. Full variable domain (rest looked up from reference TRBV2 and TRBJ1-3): EPEVTQTPSHQVTQMGQEVILRCVPISNHLYFYWYRQILGQKVEFLVSFYNNEISEKSEIFDDQFSVERPDGSNFTLKIRSTKLEDSAMYFCASSEAGVGNTIYFGEGSWLTVV.

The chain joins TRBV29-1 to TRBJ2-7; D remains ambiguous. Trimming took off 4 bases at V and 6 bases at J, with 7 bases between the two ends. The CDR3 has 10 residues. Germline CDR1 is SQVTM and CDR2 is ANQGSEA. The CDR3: CSVGSGEQYF. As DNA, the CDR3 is TGCAGCGTTGGGTCGGGCGAGCAGTACTTC.

As DNA, the CDR3 is TGTGCCAGTAGTATACCTCAGAGCAATCAGCCCCAGCATTTT. This encodes CASSIPQSNQPQHF. V is TRBV19 and J is TRBJ1-5, with unresolved D. From germline, CDR1 is LNHDA and CDR2 SQIVND (reference sequence). This CDR3 region has 14 residues. The germline V and J ends were trimmed by 2 bases and 1 base, with 6 bases remaining between them.

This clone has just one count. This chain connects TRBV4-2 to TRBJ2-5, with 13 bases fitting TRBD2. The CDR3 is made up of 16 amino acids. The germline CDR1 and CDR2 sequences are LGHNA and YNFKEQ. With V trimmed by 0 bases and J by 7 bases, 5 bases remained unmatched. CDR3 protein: CASSQDRTSGSGTQYF. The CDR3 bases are TGTGCCAGCAGCCAAGATAGGACTAGCGGGAGCGGGACCCAGTACTTC.

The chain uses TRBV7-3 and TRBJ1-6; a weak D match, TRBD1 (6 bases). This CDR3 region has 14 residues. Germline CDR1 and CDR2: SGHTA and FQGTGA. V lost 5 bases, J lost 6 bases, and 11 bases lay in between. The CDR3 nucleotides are TGTGCCAGCAGCCTTTTGGGGGCTAATTCACCCCTCCACTTT. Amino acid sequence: CASSLLGANSPLHF.

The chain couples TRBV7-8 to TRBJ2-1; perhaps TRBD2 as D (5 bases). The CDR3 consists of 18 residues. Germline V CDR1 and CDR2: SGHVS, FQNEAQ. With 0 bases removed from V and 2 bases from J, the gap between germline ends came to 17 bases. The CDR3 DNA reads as TGTGCCAGCAGCTTAGCAGCGGACGGTGGGCTAGCCTACAATGAGCAGTTCTTC. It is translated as CASSLAADGGLAYNEQFF.

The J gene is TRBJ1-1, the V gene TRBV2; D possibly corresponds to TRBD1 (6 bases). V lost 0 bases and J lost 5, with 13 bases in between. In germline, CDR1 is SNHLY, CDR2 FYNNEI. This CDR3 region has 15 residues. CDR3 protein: CASSEAGTGRTEAFF. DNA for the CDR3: TGTGCCAGCAGTGAAGCCGGAACAGGGCGTACTGAAGCTTTCTTT.

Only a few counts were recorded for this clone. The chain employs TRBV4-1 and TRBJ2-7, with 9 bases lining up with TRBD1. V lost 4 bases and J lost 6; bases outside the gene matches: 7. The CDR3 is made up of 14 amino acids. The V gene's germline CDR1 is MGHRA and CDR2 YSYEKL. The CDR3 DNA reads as TGCGCCAGCAGCCCTCGTGACAGGGGGTTCGAGCAGTACTTC. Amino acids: CASSPRDRGFEQYF.

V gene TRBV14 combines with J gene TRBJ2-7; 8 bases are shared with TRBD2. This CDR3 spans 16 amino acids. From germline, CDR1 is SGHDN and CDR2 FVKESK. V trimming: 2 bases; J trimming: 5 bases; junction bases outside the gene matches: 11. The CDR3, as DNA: TGTGCCAGCAGCCAACGGTCCGGGAGGGCCTATGACGAGCAGTACTTC. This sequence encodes CASSQRSGRAYDEQYF.

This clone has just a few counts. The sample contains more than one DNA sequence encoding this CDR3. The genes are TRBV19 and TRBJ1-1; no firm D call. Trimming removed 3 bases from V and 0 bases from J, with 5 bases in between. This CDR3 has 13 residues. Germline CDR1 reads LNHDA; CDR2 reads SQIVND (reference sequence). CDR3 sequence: CASSISLNTEAFF. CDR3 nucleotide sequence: TGTGCCAGTAGTATTTCCTTGAACACTGAAGCTTTCTTT.

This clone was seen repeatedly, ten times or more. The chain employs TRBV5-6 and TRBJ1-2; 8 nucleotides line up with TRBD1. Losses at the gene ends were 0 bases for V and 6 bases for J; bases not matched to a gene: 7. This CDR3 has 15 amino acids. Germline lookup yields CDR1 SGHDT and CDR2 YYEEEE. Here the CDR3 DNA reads TGTGCCAGCAGCTTGGACAGGACAGGGATAGATGGCTACACCTTC. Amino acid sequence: CASSLDRTGIDGYTF.

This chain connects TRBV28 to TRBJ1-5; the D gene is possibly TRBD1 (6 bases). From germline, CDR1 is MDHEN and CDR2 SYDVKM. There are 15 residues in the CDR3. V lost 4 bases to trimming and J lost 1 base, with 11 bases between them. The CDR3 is CASSSGRGSNQPQHF. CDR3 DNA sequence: TGTGCCAGCAGTTCCGGAAGGGGGAGCAATCAGCCCCAGCATTTT.

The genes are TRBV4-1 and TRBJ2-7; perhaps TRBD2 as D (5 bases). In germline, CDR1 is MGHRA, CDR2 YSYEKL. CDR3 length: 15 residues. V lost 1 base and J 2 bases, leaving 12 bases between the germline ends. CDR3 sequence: CASSQATGSAYEQYF. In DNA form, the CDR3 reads TGCGCCAGCAGCCAAGCGACGGGGTCGGCCTACGAGCAGTACTTC.